The 27 T cell receptor beta chains below were found in one sample sequenced in a study of blood T cell repertoires in COVID-19. Clones were sequenced by immunoSEQ multiplex PCR, and TCRdb holds only the in-frame ones, with some missing. The table includes 150,000 to 200,000 clones, 75% to 90% detected once. Sequenced: PBMCs or T cells enriched from blood (not recorded which). The receptor source for this set is a woman between 55 and 75 years old who had recovered from COVID-19.

This clone was seen a few times. The chain carries TRBV19 and TRBJ1-1; perhaps TRBD1 as D (6 bases). CDR3 size: 11 residues. Germline V gives CDR1 LNHDA, CDR2 SQIVND (reference sequence). Trimming left V 5 bases short and J 6 bases short, with 7 bases between. The CDR3 DNA is TGTGCCAGTAGTTCAGGGGCTGAAGCTTTCTTT. Protein sequence: CASSSGAEAFF.

The gene calls are TRBV20-1 and TRBJ2-5; 7 bases match TRBD2. This CDR3 comprises 11 residues. The junction had 4 bases not matched to a gene; V was cut back by 5 bases and J by 7 bases. Germline lookup yields CDR1 DFQATT and CDR2 SNEGSKA (reference sequence). The CDR3 loop is CSAHGGGTQYF. DNA of the CDR3: TGCAGTGCTCACGGCGGGGGGACCCAGTACTTC.

The chain recombines TRBV24-1 with TRBJ2-3; 8 bases are shared with TRBD2. Germline lookup yields CDR1 KGHDR and CDR2 SFDVKD. CDR3 length: 16 residues. J lost 2 bases, V lost 2 bases, and 5 bases had no gene match. CDR3 sequence: CATSDSAGGYTDTQYF. The CDR3 DNA is TGTGCCACCAGTGATTCGGCGGGGGGATACACAGATACGCAGTATTTT.

The chain has TRBV5-4 and TRBJ1-6; D is uncertain. Germline values: CDR1 SGHNT, CDR2 YYREEE (reference sequence). V was cut by 0 bases and J by 9 bases, with 13 bases left in between. The CDR3 length is 15 residues. The chain's CDR3 is CASSLAGGNGSPLHF. The CDR3 bases are TGTGCCAGCAGCTTGGCTGGCGGAAATGGTTCACCCCTCCACTTT.

The V gene is TRBV11-2, the J gene TRBJ1-1, with 7 bases fitting TRBD1. There are 15 residues in the CDR3. Germline V gene lookup returns CDR1 SGHAT and CDR2 FQNNGV. With 5 bases clipped from V and 0 bases from J, the junction kept 6 bases outside the gene matches. Here the CDR3 reads CASSDRDNLNTEAFF. CDR3 sequence (DNA): TGTGCCAGCAGCGACAGGGACAACTTGAACACTGAAGCTTTCTTT. The full variable domain, completed using reference TRBV11-2 and TRBJ1-1, is EAGVAQSPRYKIIEKRQSVAFWCNPISGHATLYWYQQILGQGPKLLIQFQNNGVVDDSQLPKDRFSAERLKGVDSTLKIQPAKLEDSAVYLCASSDRDNLNTEAFFGQGTRLTVV.

The chain uses TRBV27 and TRBJ1-1, with unresolved D. Trimming cost V 5 bases and J 4 bases, with 11 bases left between them. There are 13 residues in the CDR3. CDR1 is MNHEY and CDR2 is SMNVEV in the germline V gene (reference sequence). CDR3 bases: TGTGCCAGCAGTCCCCGGAGTGTCACTGAAGCTTTCTTT. Residues: CASSPRSVTEAFF.

The V call is TRBV5-5, the J call TRBJ2-7; D remains ambiguous. In germline, CDR1 is SGHKS, CDR2 YYEKEE (reference sequence). The V end lost 0 bases, the J end lost 2 bases, and 6 bases lay between the germline ends. The CDR3 runs 13 residues. The CDR3: CASSLAPAYEQYF. CDR3 sequence (DNA): TGTGCCAGCAGCTTGGCCCCCGCCTACGAGCAGTACTTC. The full variable domain, completed using reference TRBV5-5 and TRBJ2-7, is DAGVTQSPTHLIKTRGQQVTLRCSPISGHKSVSWYQQVLGQGPQFIFQYYEKEERGRGNFPDRFSARQFPNYSSELNVNALLLGDSALYLCASSLAPAYEQYFGPGTRLTVT.

The chain carries TRBV11-3 and TRBJ2-1; weak D call: TRBD2 (5 bases). CDR1 and CDR2 from the germline V gene are SGHNT and YENEEA. CDR3 length: 14 residues. The V end was cut by 3 bases, the J end by 7 bases, with 13 bases between. This CDR3 reads CASSFGGSKNEQFF. Here the CDR3 DNA reads TGTGCCAGCAGCTTCGGTGGGAGTAAGAATGAGCAGTTCTTC.

The rearrangement links TRBV7-9 to TRBJ1-6; D gene ambiguous. Germline V gene lookup returns CDR1 SEHNR and CDR2 FQNEAQ (reference sequence). With 7 bases removed from V and 7 bases from J, the gap between germline ends came to 11 bases. This CDR3 is 13 amino acids long. Here the CDR3 reads CASTLETNSPLHF. The CDR3 region has the DNA TGTGCCAGCACCCTAGAAACCAATTCACCCCTCCACTTT. The complete variable domain, with remaining parts taken from reference TRBV7-9 and TRBJ1-6, reads DTGVSQNPRHKITKRGQNVTFRCDPISEHNRLYWYRQTLGQGPEFLTYFQNEAQLEKSRLLSDRFSAERPKGSFSTLEIQRTEQGDSAMYLCASTLETNSPLHFGNGTRLTVT.

This clone came up a few times. The chain couples TRBV9 to TRBJ1-1, with 9 bases lining up with TRBD1. V trimming: 2 bases; J trimming: 5 bases; junction bases outside the gene matches: 7. The CDR3 contains 15 residues. Germline CDR1 reads SGDLS; CDR2 reads YYNGEE. This chain's CDR3 is CASSVSQGAGTEAFF. Here the CDR3 DNA reads TGTGCCAGCAGCGTCTCACAGGGGGCTGGGACTGAAGCTTTCTTT.

CDR3: CASSFPGGRVVGSYNEQFF. The CDR3 nucleotides are TGTGCCAGCAGCTTCCCGGGCGGGAGGGTCGTTGGGTCGTACAATGAGCAGTTCTTC. The chain carries TRBV7-8 and TRBJ2-1; 9 positions match TRBD2. CDR1 SGHVS and CDR2 FQNEAQ come from the germline V gene. V lost 3 bases and J lost 4; bases outside the gene matches: 16. CDR3 length: 19 residues.

The chain couples TRBV5-1 to TRBJ2-3; D remains unclear. Trimming took off 8 bases at V and 0 bases at J, with 13 bases between the two ends. The CDR3 loop spans 14 amino acids. Germline V lookup: CDR1 SGHRS, CDR2 YFSETQ. The CDR3 is CASKGDPSTDTQYF. The DNA for the CDR3 is TGCGCCAGTAAAGGAGACCCTAGCACAGATACGCAGTATTTT.

V gene TRBV19 combines with J gene TRBJ1-5; weak D call: TRBD1 (5 bases). CDR3 length equals 15 residues. In germline, CDR1 is LNHDA, CDR2 SQIVND (reference sequence). The ends were cut back, 5 bases at V and 0 bases at J, with 11 bases in the middle. The CDR3 region has the DNA TGTGCCAGTAGTTTGGGGGGTTATAGCAATCAGCCCCAGCATTTT. Translated, it gives CASSLGGYSNQPQHF.

CDR3 sequence: CASSFWTSGGLEQYF. CDR3 coding DNA: TGTGCCAGCAGTTTTTGGACTAGCGGGGGGTTGGAGCAGTACTTC. The chain links TRBV6-5 to TRBJ2-7, with 14 bases lining up with TRBD2. CDR3 length: 15 amino acids. The germline gives CDR1 MNHEY, CDR2 SVGAGI. V lost 4 bases, J lost 7 bases, and 6 bases stayed unmatched.

Only one count was recorded for this clone. The rearrangement links TRBV5-5 to TRBJ1-2; 8 bases are a match to TRBD1. Germline loops: CDR1 SGHKS, CDR2 YYEKEE (reference sequence). V trimming: 5 bases; J trimming: 4 bases; junction bases outside the gene matches: 4. CDR3 length equals 13 residues. CDR3 in DNA: TGTGCCAGCAGTCCAGGGGGCGCCTATGGCTACACCTTC. This sequence encodes CASSPGGAYGYTF.

V gene TRBV5-5 combines with J gene TRBJ1-1; D is uncertain. CDR3 length equals 14 residues. V was pared by 4 bases and J by 2 bases, with 12 bases between. The germline gives CDR1 SGHKS, CDR2 YYEKEE (reference sequence). CDR3 region: CASSTTAANTEAFF. For the CDR3, the DNA is TGTGCCAGCAGCACGACGGCGGCAAACACTGAAGCTTTCTTT.

This rearrangement joins TRBV27 to TRBJ2-6; TRBD1 agrees at 11 bases. The CDR3 totals 17 residues. Germline trimming cut 4 bases from V and 2 bases from J; bases unmatched to any gene: 4. Germline V gene lookup returns CDR1 MNHEY and CDR2 SMNVEV (reference sequence). CDR3 amino acids: CASSWDRGFAGANVLTF. In nucleotides, the CDR3 is TGTGCCAGCAGTTGGGACAGGGGGTTCGCTGGGGCCAACGTCCTGACTTTC.

The CDR3 coding sequence is TGTGCCAGCAGCTTCACGGGTACAGATACGCAGTATTTT. Protein: CASSFTGTDTQYF. The J gene is TRBJ2-3, the V gene TRBV7-9; D not certain. The CDR3 spans 13 residues. Looked up from germline, CDR1 is SEHNR and CDR2 is FQNEAQ (reference sequence). The V and J ends lost 3 bases and 3 bases respectively, with 7 bases between them. Combining the CDR3 with reference TRBV7-9 and TRBJ2-3 gives the whole variable domain DTGVSQNPRHKITKRGQNVTFRCDPISEHNRLYWYRQTLGQGPEFLTYFQNEAQLEKSRLLSDRFSAERPKGSFSTLEIQRTEQGDSAMYLCASSFTGTDTQYFGPGTRLTVL.

V is TRBV9 and J is TRBJ1-4; TRBD1 aligns across 10 bases. V was clipped by 3 bases and J by 8 bases; unmatched bases: 7. The germline CDR1 and CDR2 sequences are SGDLS and YYNGEE. CDR3 length: 15 amino acids. This CDR3 reads CASSGGQGSGEKLFF. The CDR3, as DNA: TGTGCCAGCAGCGGGGGACAGGGGTCTGGGGAAAAACTGTTTTTT.

This clone came up once. The chain links TRBV5-4 to TRBJ2-3; D is possibly TRBD2 (7 bases). The CDR3 has 16 residues. V was clipped by 1 base and J by 6 bases, with 18 bases between them. Germline V CDR1 and CDR2: SGHNT, YYREEE (reference sequence). CDR3 nucleotides: TGTGCCAGCAGCTTGTGGACGGGGGGCCGCCCGGATACGCAGTATTTT. This encodes CASSLWTGGRPDTQYF.

This clone was seen a few times. This rearrangement joins TRBV19 to TRBJ1-1; tentatively, D is TRBD1 (6 bases). Germline CDR1 reads LNHDA; CDR2 reads SQIVND (reference sequence). The CDR3 consists of 13 residues. Trimming cost V 6 bases and J 7 bases, with 15 bases left between them. In nucleotides, the CDR3 is TGTGCCAGTAGCGACGGACAGACGTTTGAAGCTTTCTTT. Its protein product is CASSDGQTFEAFF.

V and J are TRBV5-6 and TRBJ2-3; 8 bases map to TRBD2. Germline CDR1 reads SGHDT; CDR2 reads YYEEEE. V trimming: 4 bases; J trimming: 2 bases; junction bases outside the gene matches: 9. The CDR3 length is 16 residues. The chain's CDR3 is CASSVLAGFTTDTQYF. CDR3 DNA: TGTGCCAGCAGCGTATTAGCGGGGTTTACCACAGATACGCAGTATTTT.

This rearrangement joins TRBV5-1 to TRBJ1-4; D unresolved. Germline lookup yields CDR1 SGHRS and CDR2 YFSETQ. The CDR3 loop spans 13 amino acids. Between the trimmed V and J ends, which lost 1 base and 5 bases, there was a span of 6 bases. CDR3 loop: CASSLWQNEKLFF. The CDR3 DNA is TGCGCCAGCAGCTTGTGGCAGAATGAAAAACTGTTTTTT.

This chain connects TRBV5-1 to TRBJ2-1; maybe TRBD2 (6 bases). This CDR3 has 13 amino acids. The germline V gene encodes CDR1 SGHRS and CDR2 YFSETQ. V was clipped by 7 bases and J by 4 bases, with 12 bases between them. The DNA for the CDR3 is TGCGCCAGCGGGGAGGACCCTTACAATGAGCAGTTCTTC. Translated: CASGEDPYNEQFF.

Concerning this clone: The same CDR3 can be traced to other DNA sequences in this sample. V is TRBV29-1 and J is TRBJ1-2; D gene unclear. Trimming removed 4 bases at V and 3 bases at J, with 6 bases between. The CDR3 spans 11 residues. CDR1 and CDR2 from the germline V gene are SQVTM and ANQGSEA. The CDR3 DNA sequence: TGCAGCGTTGGGACTGACTATGGCTACACCTTC. Translation gives CSVGTDYGYTF. Drawing the rest from reference TRBV29-1 and TRBJ1-2, the complete variable domain is SAVISQKPSRDICQRGTSLTIQCQVDSQVTMMFWYRQQPGQSLTLIATANQGSEATYESGFVIDKFPISRPNLTFSTLTVSNMSPEDSSIYLCSVGTDYGYTFGSGTRLTVV.

The V and J genes are TRBV12-3 or TRBV12-4 and TRBJ1-2; D is possibly TRBD1 (6 bases). The CDR3 sequence is 13 residues long. The V gene lost 3 bases and the J gene lost 8 bases, with 13 bases spanning the gap. The CDR3 nucleotides are TGTGCCAGCAGTTTTACCCAGGGGATCGGCTACACCTTC. This encodes CASSFTQGIGYTF.

The J gene is TRBJ1-3, the V gene TRBV10-3; weak D call: TRBD1 (5 bases). The V end lost 0 bases, the J end lost 6 bases, and 12 bases lay between the germline ends. CDR1 and CDR2 (germline): ENHRY, SYGVKD. The CDR3 contains 15 residues. CDR3 amino acids: CAISESQIRANTIYF. DNA for the CDR3: TGTGCCATCAGTGAGTCGCAGATCAGGGCAAACACCATATATTTT.